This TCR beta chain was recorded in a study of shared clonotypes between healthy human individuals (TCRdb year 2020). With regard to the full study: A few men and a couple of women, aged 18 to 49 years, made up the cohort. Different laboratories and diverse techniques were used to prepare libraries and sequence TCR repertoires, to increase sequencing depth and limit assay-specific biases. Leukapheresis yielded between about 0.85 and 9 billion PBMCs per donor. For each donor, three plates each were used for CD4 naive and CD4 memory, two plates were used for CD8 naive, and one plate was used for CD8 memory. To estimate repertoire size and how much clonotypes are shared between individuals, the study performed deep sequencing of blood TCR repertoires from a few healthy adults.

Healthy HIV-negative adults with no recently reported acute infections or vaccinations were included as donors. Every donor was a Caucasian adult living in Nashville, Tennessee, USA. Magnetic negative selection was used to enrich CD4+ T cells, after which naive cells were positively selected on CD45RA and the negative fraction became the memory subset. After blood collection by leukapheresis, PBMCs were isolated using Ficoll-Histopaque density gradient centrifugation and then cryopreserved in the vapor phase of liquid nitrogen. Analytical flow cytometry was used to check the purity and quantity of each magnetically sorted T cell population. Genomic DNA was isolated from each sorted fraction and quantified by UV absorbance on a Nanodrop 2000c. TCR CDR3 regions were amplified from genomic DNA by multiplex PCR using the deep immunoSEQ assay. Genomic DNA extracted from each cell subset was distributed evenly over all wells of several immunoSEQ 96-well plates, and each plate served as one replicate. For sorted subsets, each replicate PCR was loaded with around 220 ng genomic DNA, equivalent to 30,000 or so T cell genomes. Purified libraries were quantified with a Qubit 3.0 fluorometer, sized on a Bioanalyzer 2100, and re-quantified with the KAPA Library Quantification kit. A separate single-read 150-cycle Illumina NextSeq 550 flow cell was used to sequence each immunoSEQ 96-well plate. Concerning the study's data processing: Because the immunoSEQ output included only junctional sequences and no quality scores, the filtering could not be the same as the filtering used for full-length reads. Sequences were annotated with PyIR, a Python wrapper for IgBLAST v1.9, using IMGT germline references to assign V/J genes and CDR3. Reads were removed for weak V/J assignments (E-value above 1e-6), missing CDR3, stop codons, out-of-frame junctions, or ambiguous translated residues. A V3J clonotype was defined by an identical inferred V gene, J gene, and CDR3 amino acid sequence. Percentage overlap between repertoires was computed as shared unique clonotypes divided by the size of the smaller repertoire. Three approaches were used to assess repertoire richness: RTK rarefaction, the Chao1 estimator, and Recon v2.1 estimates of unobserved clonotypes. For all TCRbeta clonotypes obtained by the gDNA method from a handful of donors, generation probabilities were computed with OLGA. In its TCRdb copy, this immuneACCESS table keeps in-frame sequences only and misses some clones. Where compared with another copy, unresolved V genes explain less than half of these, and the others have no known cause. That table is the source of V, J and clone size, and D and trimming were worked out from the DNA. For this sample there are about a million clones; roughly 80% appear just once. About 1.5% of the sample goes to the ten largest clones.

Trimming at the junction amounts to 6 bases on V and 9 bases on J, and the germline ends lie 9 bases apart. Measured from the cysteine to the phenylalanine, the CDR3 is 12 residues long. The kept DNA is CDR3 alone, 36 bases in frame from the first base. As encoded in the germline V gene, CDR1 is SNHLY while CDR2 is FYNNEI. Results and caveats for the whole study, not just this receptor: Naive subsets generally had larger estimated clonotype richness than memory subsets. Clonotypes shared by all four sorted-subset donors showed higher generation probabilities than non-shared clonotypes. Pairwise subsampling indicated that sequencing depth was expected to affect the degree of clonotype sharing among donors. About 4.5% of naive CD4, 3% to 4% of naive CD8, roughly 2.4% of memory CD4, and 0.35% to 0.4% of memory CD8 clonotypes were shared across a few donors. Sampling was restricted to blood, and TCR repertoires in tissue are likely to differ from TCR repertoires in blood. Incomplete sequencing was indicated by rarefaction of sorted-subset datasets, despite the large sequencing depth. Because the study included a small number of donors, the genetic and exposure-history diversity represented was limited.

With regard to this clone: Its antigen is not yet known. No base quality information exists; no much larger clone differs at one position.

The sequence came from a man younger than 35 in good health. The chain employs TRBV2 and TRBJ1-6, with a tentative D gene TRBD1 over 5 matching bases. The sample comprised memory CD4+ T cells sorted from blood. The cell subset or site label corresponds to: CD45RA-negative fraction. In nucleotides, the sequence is TGTGCCAGCAGCCCGGGACGTTCACCCCTCCACTTT. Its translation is CASSPGRSPLHF.